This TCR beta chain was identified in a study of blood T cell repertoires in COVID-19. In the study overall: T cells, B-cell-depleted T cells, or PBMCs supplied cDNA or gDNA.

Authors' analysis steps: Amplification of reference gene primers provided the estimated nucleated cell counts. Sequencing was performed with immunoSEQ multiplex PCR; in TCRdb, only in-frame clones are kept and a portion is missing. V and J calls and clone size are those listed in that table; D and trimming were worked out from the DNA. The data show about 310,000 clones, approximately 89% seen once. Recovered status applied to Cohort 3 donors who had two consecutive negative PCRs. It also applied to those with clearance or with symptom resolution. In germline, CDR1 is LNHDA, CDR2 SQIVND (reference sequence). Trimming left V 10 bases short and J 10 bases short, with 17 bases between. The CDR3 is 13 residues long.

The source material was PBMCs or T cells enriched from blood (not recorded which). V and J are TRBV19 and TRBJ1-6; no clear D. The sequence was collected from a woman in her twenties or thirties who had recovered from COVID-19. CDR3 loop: CATAPTTWSPLHF. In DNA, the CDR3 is TGTGCCACCGCTCCCACGACTTGGTCACCCCTCCACTTT.